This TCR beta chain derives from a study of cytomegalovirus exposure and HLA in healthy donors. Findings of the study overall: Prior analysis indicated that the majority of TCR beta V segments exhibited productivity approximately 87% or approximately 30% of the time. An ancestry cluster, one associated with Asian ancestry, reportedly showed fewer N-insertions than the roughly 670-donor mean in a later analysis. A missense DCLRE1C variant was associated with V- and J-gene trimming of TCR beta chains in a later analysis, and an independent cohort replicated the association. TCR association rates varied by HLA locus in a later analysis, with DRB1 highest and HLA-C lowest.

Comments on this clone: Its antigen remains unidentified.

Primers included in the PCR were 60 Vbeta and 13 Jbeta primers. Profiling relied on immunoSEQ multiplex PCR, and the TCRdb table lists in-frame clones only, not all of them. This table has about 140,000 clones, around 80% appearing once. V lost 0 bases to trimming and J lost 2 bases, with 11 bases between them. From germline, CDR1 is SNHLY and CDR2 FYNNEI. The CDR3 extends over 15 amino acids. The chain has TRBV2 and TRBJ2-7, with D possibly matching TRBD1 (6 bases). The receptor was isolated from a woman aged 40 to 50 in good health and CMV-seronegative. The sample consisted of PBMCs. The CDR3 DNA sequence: TGTGCCAGCAGTGAAGCCTCAGGGGAACCCTACGAGCAGTACTTC. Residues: CASSEASGEPYEQYF.